One and the same sample provided the 4 T cell receptor beta chains below, sequenced in a study of CD8 T cells in ankylosing spondylitis. One entry per CDR3 protein, called by TCRdb with MiXCR from the 5' RACE reads. Of about 33,000 distinct CDR3 sequences in the sample, 12% to 15% were seen once. The specimen was blood. The origin of the receptors is a male donor with ankylosing spondylitis or in good health (not recorded which).

A single count supports this clonotype. The chain combines TRBV25-1 with TRBJ1-4; D may be TRBD1 (6 bases). CDR3 size: 15 residues. Germline CDR1 and CDR2: MGHDK and SYGVNS. V lost 3 bases, J lost 0 bases, and 8 bases lay in between. CDR3 bases: TGTGCCAGCAGTGACAGGGGTGCAACTAATGAAAAACTGTTTTTT. As protein: CASSDRGATNEKLFF.

This clonotype was counted between two and nine times. This chain connects TRBV6-2 or TRBV6-3 to TRBJ2-7; 7 bases are shared with TRBD1. V was pared by 2 bases and J by 1 base, with 5 bases of the junction left unmatched. Germline CDR1 and CDR2: MNHEY and SVGEGT. The length of the CDR3 is 15 residues. The DNA for the CDR3 is TGTGCCAGCAGTTACCGGGGCAGGGGGTCCTACGAGCAGTACGTC. Translating it yields CASSYRGRGSYEQYV.

This clonotype showed up many times. This chain uses TRBV28 with TRBJ2-7; TRBD1 aligns across 10 bases. CDR1 MDHEN and CDR2 SYDVKM come from the germline V gene. The V and J ends lost 5 bases and 5 bases, in that order; junction bases with no gene match: 6. This CDR3 has 14 amino acids. Here the CDR3 DNA reads TGTGCCAGCAGTCCGCGGGACAGGGGCCACGAGCAGTACGTC. Encoded protein: CASSPRDRGHEQYV.

CDR3 region: CASTGNYNEQFF. In nucleotides, the CDR3 is TGCGCCAGCACGGGGAATTACAATGAGCAGTTCTTC. V usage is TRBV5-1 and J usage is TRBJ2-1; D might be TRBD2 (5 bases). Trimming took off 6 bases at V and 4 bases at J, with 8 bases between the two ends. The CDR3 covers 12 residues. CDR1 and CDR2 (germline): SGHRS, YFSETQ.